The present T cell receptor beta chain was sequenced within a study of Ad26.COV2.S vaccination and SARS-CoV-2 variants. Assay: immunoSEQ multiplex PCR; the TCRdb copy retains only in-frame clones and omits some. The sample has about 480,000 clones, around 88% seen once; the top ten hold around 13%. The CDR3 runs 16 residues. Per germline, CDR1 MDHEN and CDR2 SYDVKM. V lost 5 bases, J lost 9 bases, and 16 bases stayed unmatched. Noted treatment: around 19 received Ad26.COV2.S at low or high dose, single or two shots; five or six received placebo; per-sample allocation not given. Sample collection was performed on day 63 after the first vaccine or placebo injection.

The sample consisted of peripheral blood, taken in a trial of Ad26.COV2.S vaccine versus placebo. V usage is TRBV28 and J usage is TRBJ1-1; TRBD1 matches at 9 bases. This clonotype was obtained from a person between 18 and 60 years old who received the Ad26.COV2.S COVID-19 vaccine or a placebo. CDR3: CASSRNTGGASLKAFF. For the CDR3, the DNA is TGTGCCAGCAGTCGTAATACAGGGGGCGCATCTCTCAAAGCTTTCTTT.